This is a list of T cell receptor beta chains from one sample in a study of technical replicates of blood from several donors. The method was immunoSEQ multiplex PCR; TCRdb's version includes in-frame clones alone and lacks a portion of them. The repertoire consists of 66,000 or so clones, with more than 95% occurring once and the leading ten covering just under 0.2%. Sequenced: T cells isolated from PBMCs. The receptors were gathered from a human donor in good health. CDR3s include the opening cysteine and the closing phenylalanine or tryptophan. The D gene is left open where the match is weak. Clone size appears in some rows only: once, few, many, or a class for an expanded clone.

clone size,V gene,J gene,D gene,CDR3 DNA,CDR3 protein
NA,TRBV12-5,TRBJ1-2,TRBD1,TGTGCTAGTGGCACAGGGGGTAAGGGCTATGGCTACACCTTC,CASGTGGKGYGYTF
NA,TRBV29-1,TRBJ1-4,TRBD1,TGCAGCGTTGGGGGGGTCCGGGACAGGGGCGACGAAAAACTGTTTTTT,CSVGGVRDRGDEKLFF
NA,TRBV29-1,TRBJ2-5,NA,TGCAGCGTTCCAAACTCCCCTGGACTCCCAAGCGGCCGGGAGACCCAGTACTTC,CSVPNSPGLPSGRETQYF
NA,TRBV25-1,TRBJ2-3,TRBD1,TGTGCCAGCAGTGAAATAGGACAGGGGTCAGATACGCAGTATTTT,CASSEIGQGSDTQYF
NA,TRBV5-1,TRBJ2-1,NA,TGCGCCAGCAGCTTGGCCTACCTTGCGCATGAGCAGTTCTTC,CASSLAYLAHEQFF
NA,TRBV6-1,TRBJ1-1,NA,TGTGCCAGCATCGAGGGGAACACTGAAGCTTTCTTT,CASIEGNTEAFF
NA,TRBV7-8,TRBJ1-3,TRBD1,TGTGCCAGCAGCCCTGAACCGGGACAGGGAAACACCATATATTTT,CASSPEPGQGNTIYF
NA,TRBV5-6,TRBJ1-1,NA,TGTGCCAGCAGCTTCGGGGTCACTGAAGCTTTCTTT,CASSFGVTEAFF
NA,TRBV5-1,TRBJ2-5,NA,TGCGCCAGCAGCTTGATCGGGGAGACCCAGTACTTC,CASSLIGETQYF
NA,TRBV6-5,TRBJ2-7,NA,TGTGCCAGCAGTTACGGTGGCAGGGTGGGGTACGAGCAGTACTTC,CASSYGGRVGYEQYF
NA,TRBV27,TRBJ2-7,TRBD2,TGTGCCAGCAGGGACTGGACTAGCGGGGTCTACGAGCAGTACTTC,CASRDWTSGVYEQYF
NA,TRBV27,TRBJ1-4,NA,TGTGCCAGCAGTTCGGATGGGTTCGGGGGGAGGATCGAAAAACTGTTTTTT,CASSSDGFGGRIEKLFF
NA,TRBV4-1,TRBJ2-5,NA,TGCGCCAGCAGCCAAGTGGAGCTCCAAGAGACCCAGTACTTC,CASSQVELQETQYF
NA,TRBV4-1,TRBJ1-6,TRBD1,TGCGCCAGCAGCCAAGAAGGGTTGAGACAGGGATCACCCCTCCACTTT,CASSQEGLRQGSPLHF
once,TRBV6-5,TRBJ2-1,TRBD1,TGTGCCAGCAGTTACGGGACAGGGGGCCTAGATGAGCAGTTCTTC,CASSYGTGGLDEQFF
NA,TRBV4-1,TRBJ1-1,NA,TGCGCCAGCACCAAAGGAACAGTGAACACTGAAGCTTTCTTT,CASTKGTVNTEAFF
NA,TRBV6-5,TRBJ1-2,TRBD1,TGTGCCAGCAGTCCTACAGGGGGCGCAGGCTATGGCTACACCTTC,CASSPTGGAGYGYTF
NA,TRBV6-1,TRBJ2-1,TRBD2,TGTGCCGGAGGACTAGCGGGAGATAGTGAGCAGTTCTTC,CAGGLAGDSEQFF
NA,TRBV9,TRBJ2-6,NA,TGTGCCAGCAGCGTGGCAGGGTCTGGGGCCAACGTCCTGACTTTC,CASSVAGSGANVLTF
NA,TRBV5-1,TRBJ1-2,NA,TGCGCCAGCAGCTTGGACCAAGACAGGTGGGCTGGCTACACCTTC,CASSLDQDRWAGYTF
NA,TRBV11-2,TRBJ1-5,NA,TGTGCCAGCAGCTTAGGTTCCAGTTCCGATCAGCCCCAGCATTTT,CASSLGSSSDQPQHF
few,TRBV6-4,TRBJ2-1,TRBD2,TGTGCCAGCAGTACCCGCAGCGGGGACTACAATGAGCAGTTCTTC,CASSTRSGDYNEQFF
NA,TRBV27,TRBJ2-7,TRBD1,TGTGCCAGCAGTTTATTCTACAGGGGGCTCTACGAGCAGTACTTC,CASSLFYRGLYEQYF
NA,TRBV5-1,TRBJ2-1,TRBD2,TGCGCCAGCGCCAAACTAGCGGGAGATAATGAGCAGTTCTTC,CASAKLAGDNEQFF
NA,TRBV9,TRBJ2-7,NA,TGTGCCAGCAGCTTCTGGGGGGGCAGTTGGTTCGGGCAGTACTTC,CASSFWGGSWFGQYF
NA,TRBV15,TRBJ2-2,TRBD1,TGTGCCACCAGCTTTCCGGGACAGGGGGCGCGGTCCGGGGAGCTGTTTTTT,CATSFPGQGARSGELFF
NA,TRBV7-9,TRBJ2-1,TRBD1,TGTGCCAGCAGCTTAGAGGACAGGGTCAATCTGTTCTTC,CASSLEDRVNLFF
NA,TRBV7-6,TRBJ1-4,TRBD1,TGTGCCAGCAGCTTCGCTTACAGGGGGGCTAATGAAAAACTGTTTTTT,CASSFAYRGANEKLFF